The next 14 T cell receptor beta chains were all read from a single sample in a study of OX40 agonist ivuxolimab in advanced cancers. Libraries were prepared by immunoSEQ multiplex PCR; TCRdb keeps only in-frame clonotypes and omits some of them. The sample consists of fewer than 80,000 clones, more than 65% of them appearing once. Sequenced here: CD4+ or CD8+ T cells sorted from blood, sampled in a trial of the OX40 agonist ivuxolimab. The source is an adult with an advanced solid tumor such as melanoma, head and neck, liver or kidney cancer.

V gene TRBV7-3 combines with J gene TRBJ2-7, with a weak D call TRBD2 (5 bases). There are 13 residues in the CDR3. Trimming pared 6 bases from V and 1 base from J, leaving 10 bases between. Germline CDR1 reads SGHTA; CDR2 reads FQGTGA. The CDR3 coding sequence is TGTGCCAGCAGACGGACTGTATCCTACGAGCAGTACTTC. Protein sequence: CASRRTVSYEQYF.

With regard to this clone: At the DNA level, this CDR3 is encoded by other sequences in the same sample as well. The J gene is TRBJ1-2, the V gene TRBV19; 9 bases agree with TRBD1. The CDR3 is made up of 14 amino acids. CDR1 is LNHDA and CDR2 is SQIVND in the germline V gene (reference sequence). Losses at the gene ends were 3 bases for V and 4 bases for J; bases not matched to a gene: 3. The CDR3 coding sequence is TGTGCCAGTAGTATCGGACAGGGGCTCTATGGCTACACCTTC. Its protein product is CASSIGQGLYGYTF.

This clone was seen once. The chain couples TRBV5-1 to TRBJ2-3; TRBD2 aligns across 10 bases. The V segment lost 4 bases and the J segment 3 bases; nucleotides outside the gene matches: 8. In germline, CDR1 is SGHRS, CDR2 YFSETQ. This CDR3 is built from 16 residues. CDR3 sequence: CASSQATSGETDTQYF. The CDR3 DNA reads as TGCGCCAGCAGCCAAGCAACTAGCGGGGAGACAGATACGCAGTATTTT.

The V call is TRBV7-9, the J call TRBJ1-4; D remains ambiguous. The CDR3 extends over 13 amino acids. Trimming removed 1 base at V and 10 bases at J, with 10 bases between. In germline, CDR1 is SEHNR, CDR2 FQNEAQ (reference sequence). The CDR3, as DNA: TGTGCCAGCAGCTTAGGGGGTGTTGGAAAACTGTTTTTT. It yields the protein CASSLGGVGKLFF.

The chain recombines TRBV7-2 with TRBJ1-5, with D perhaps matching TRBD1 (6 bases). Trimming stripped 7 bases from V and 0 bases from J, with 13 bases between. There are 15 residues in the CDR3. CDR1 is SGHTA, CDR2 FQGNSA, per germline. CDR3 sequence reads: CASKKQGYSNQPQHF. CDR3 DNA: TGTGCCAGCAAGAAACAGGGATATAGCAATCAGCCCCAGCATTTT.

This chain joins TRBV27 and TRBJ2-6; 8 nucleotides match TRBD1. This CDR3 contains 18 residues. From germline, CDR1 is MNHEY and CDR2 SMNVEV (reference sequence). V gave up 7 bases and J gave up 0 bases; unmatched junction bases: 11. The CDR3 is CASKWYGTGFSGANVLTF. The CDR3 nucleotides are TGTGCCAGCAAATGGTATGGGACAGGCTTCTCTGGGGCCAACGTCCTGACTTTC.

V and J are TRBV7-2 and TRBJ2-7; D possibly corresponds to TRBD2 (5 bases). This CDR3 region has 12 residues. The germline CDR1 and CDR2 sequences are SGHTA and FQGNSA. V gave up 0 bases and J gave up 5 bases, with 5 bases separating them. CDR3 protein: CASSLAGDEQYF. The CDR3 DNA is TGTGCCAGCAGCTTAGCCGGGGACGAGCAGTACTTC.

This chain uses TRBV9 with TRBJ2-5; the match to TRBD2 covers 8 bases. This CDR3 spans 15 amino acids. V was clipped by 0 bases and J by 3 bases; unmatched bases: 4. CDR1 is SGDLS and CDR2 is YYNGEE in the germline V gene. In DNA form, the CDR3 reads TGTGCCAGCAGCGTAGGAAATAGCGGGAAAGAGACCCAGTACTTC. Residues: CASSVGNSGKETQYF.

This sequence joins TRBV2 and TRBJ1-1, with a weak D call TRBD1 (5 bases). Germline V gene lookup returns CDR1 SNHLY and CDR2 FYNNEI. Trimming removed 6 bases from V and 0 bases from J, with 8 bases in between. This CDR3 contains 13 residues. CDR3 in DNA: TGTGCCAGCAGGACAGCTATGAACACTGAAGCTTTCTTT. Amino acids: CASRTAMNTEAFF.

V usage is TRBV5-1 and J usage is TRBJ1-2; D unresolved. Trimming cost V 3 bases and J 5 bases, with 5 bases left between them. Per germline, CDR1 SGHRS and CDR2 YFSETQ. The CDR3 sequence is 11 residues long. CDR3 nucleotides: TGCGCCAGCAGCTCAACGTATGGCTACACCTTC. This codes for CASSSTYGYTF.

The chain is built from TRBV7-2 and TRBJ2-3; tentatively, D is TRBD2 (5 bases). Germline V gives CDR1 SGHTA, CDR2 FQGNSA. The CDR3 is made up of 15 amino acids. Trimming removed 0 bases from V and 0 bases from J, with 7 bases in between. This chain's CDR3 is CASSLAPGSTDTQYF. The CDR3 DNA follows: TGTGCCAGCAGCTTAGCTCCGGGGAGCACAGATACGCAGTATTTT.

This chain joins TRBV6-5 and TRBJ1-2, with D possibly TRBD1 on 6 matching bases. Trimming stripped 5 bases from V and 8 bases from J, with 18 bases between. The CDR3 is made up of 14 amino acids. The germline V gene has CDR1 MNHEY and CDR2 SVGAGI. In nucleotides, the CDR3 is TGTGCCAGCAGTCCATCCACAGGGAGTGGCGGCTACACCTTC. Residues: CASSPSTGSGGYTF.

The chain uses TRBV7-2 and TRBJ2-3; perhaps TRBD1 as D (5 bases). Trimming pared 1 base from V and 2 bases from J, leaving 10 bases between. Germline V CDR1 and CDR2: SGHTA, FQGNSA. The CDR3 runs 15 residues. CDR3 sequence: CASSLGGGFTDTQYF. The DNA of the CDR3 is TGTGCCAGCAGCTTAGGGGGCGGATTCACAGATACGCAGTATTTT.

The chain recombines TRBV7-2 with TRBJ2-2; 11 bases map to TRBD2. The V and J ends lost 5 bases and 6 bases, in that order; junction bases with no gene match: 8. Per germline, CDR1 SGHTA and CDR2 FQGNSA. This CDR3 spans 16 amino acids. CDR3: CASSVSGGDGAGELFF. Here the CDR3 DNA reads TGTGCCAGCAGCGTTAGCGGGGGGGACGGGGCCGGGGAGCTGTTTTTT.